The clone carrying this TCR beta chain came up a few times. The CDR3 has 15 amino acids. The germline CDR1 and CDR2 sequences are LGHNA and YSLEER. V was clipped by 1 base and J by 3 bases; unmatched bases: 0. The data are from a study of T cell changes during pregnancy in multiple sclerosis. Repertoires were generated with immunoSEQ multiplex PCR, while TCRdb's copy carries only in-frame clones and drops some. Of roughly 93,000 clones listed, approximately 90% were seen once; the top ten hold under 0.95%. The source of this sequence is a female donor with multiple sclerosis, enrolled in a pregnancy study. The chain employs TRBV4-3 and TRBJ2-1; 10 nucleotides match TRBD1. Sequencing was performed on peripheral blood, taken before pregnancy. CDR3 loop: CASSQGTGGYNEQFF. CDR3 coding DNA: TGCGCCAGCAGCCAAGGGACAGGGGGCTACAATGAGCAGTTCTTC.